This T cell receptor beta chain is from a study of cytomegalovirus exposure and HLA in healthy donors (dated by TCRdb to the late 2010s). Concerning the study at large: According to an earlier analysis of a few hundred of the donors, 150 million to 200 million T cells yielded 117 million unique TCR beta sequences and less than 300 Gb of sequence data. To study patterns of TCR occurrence, a later analysis re-analyzed previously published TCR beta repertoires from hundreds of donors and added high-resolution HLA genotyping. The later analysis used no new phenotypic data to find candidate immune exposures, relying instead on TCR beta sequences and their occurrence across donors. The genetic ancestry cluster associated with self-reported Caucasian donors included 81% of the 398 genotyped donors. HLA typing included class I and class II loci at four-digit resolution. In addition to the first cohort of several hundred subjects, a separate validation cohort of under 150 different subjects was used. A handful of DR-DQ haplotypes were handled as single units for association and clustering because linkage in the cohort was strong. To predict cytomegalovirus infection status, the study brought together high-throughput TCR immunosequencing, statistical association of individual TCRs with disease status, and machine learning. A later genetic analysis used genome-wide SNP genotypes for about 60% of the 666 donors, treating that subset as a discovery cohort. The study used immunosequencing to profile the T cell repertoires of 666 subjects and linked those repertoires to cytomegalovirus serostatus. The number of typed donors differed by locus: 629-630 for A, B, C, DRB1 and DQB1; about 520 for DQA1; 600 to 610 for DPA1; and around 490 for DPB1. Among 300 to 500 genotyped donors of the cohort, an average of around 220,000 unique TCR beta nucleotide sequences was sequenced per donor, of which roughly 17% were non-productive. To decide whether each TCR beta V gene segment behaved as functional or pseudogenic, an earlier analysis of some 540 of the donors relied on high-throughput TCR beta sequencing. The study aimed to test whether cataloging public T cell receptors could reveal signatures of past pathogen exposure. An early release covering roughly 640 HLA-typed donors comprised approximately 300 gigabases of sequencing data and tens of millions of unique TCR sequences. Every repertoire in the discovery cohort had been generated on one and the same sequencing platform. Donor age, sex, ethnicity and CMV serostatus were compiled alongside the repertoire data.

The research as a whole found: Most CMV-associated TCR beta chains appeared to be HLA-restricted in a later analysis, and the HLA associations seemed to be driven largely by CMV exposure. In vitro tests confirmed that a few of the cytomegalovirus-associated TCR beta chains recognize cytomegalovirus antigens. Presence/absence analyses assumed roughly uniform sequencing depth across donors, an assumption that may not hold. Correlated functional status among segregating V segments might be attributable to linkage disequilibrium, but an unknown experimental factor could not be ruled out. HLA typing was unavailable for some donors at each locus, so association tests used only the typed subset. According to the authors, the approach could potentially be generalized to other disease states and immunological phenotypes. A later analysis associated about 17,000 TCR beta sequences with specific HLA alleles at a false discovery rate of 0.05. In the study, 150 to 200 TCR beta chains were listed as associated with cytomegalovirus. Because counts were too low, more than 15 rarely observed V segments, including chromosome 9 orphons, were left out of the earlier analysis of 587 of the donors. Compared with equally common non-associated chains, HLA-associated TCR beta chains in a later analysis were more clonally expanded and had lower generation probabilities. In an earlier analysis of fewer than 750 of the donors, most TCR beta V segments were observed in productive rearrangements about 87% or about 30% of the time, broadly matching IMGT annotations. Strong co-occurrence of HLA alleles, especially DR and DQ, made assigning TCR associations to individual alleles difficult. The 87-base-pair reads could not distinguish some IMGT-functional V segments, including TRBV6-2 and TRBV6-3, so those segments were excluded. While some public TCRs were present in many individuals, most TCR sequences turned up only very rarely across donors. According to a later genetic analysis, donors in an Asian-associated ancestry cluster had fewer N-insertions in productive TCRs than the approximately 630-donor mean. The only immune exposure information available for the cohort was CMV serostatus. A further reported finding was that TCR beta sequences accurately predicted the HLA-A and HLA-B alleles for most subjects in the first cohort. Only TCR beta chains were sequenced in this cohort, and the absence of alpha or paired-chain data limited detectable features. According to a later analysis, parvovirus B19, influenza, CMV and Epstein-Barr virus appeared linked to several top co-occurrence clusters. According to a later analysis, TCR association rates differed among HLA loci, with DRB1 alleles showing the most associated TCRs and HLA-C alleles showing the fewest. V-gene and J-gene trimming of TCR beta chains was associated with a missense DCLRE1C variant in a later genetic analysis, and the association was replicated in an independent cohort. A group of highly shared sequence variants was considered likely to be a technical artifact of the sequencing pipeline. In both the original and validation cohorts, the classifier was reported to diagnose cytomegalovirus status with high specificity and sensitivity.

The cohort comprised 670 or so healthy bone marrow donors. All cohort members were sampled while nominally healthy, although unrecorded immune exposures were likely present. The donor tested CMV seronegative and was one of the 352 seronegative cohort members. A peripheral blood sample was provided by each donor, and peripheral blood mononuclear cells were used for TCR beta sequencing. Genomic DNA was extracted from the blood cell samples with the Qiagen DNeasy Blood Extraction Kit. With regard to this clone: It lacks a known antigen. No clone much larger than this one lies a single base away; base qualities are absent.

The CDR3, cysteine through phenylalanine, is 19 amino acids long. Just CDR3 DNA is preserved here, 57 bases in frame from base 1. After removal of 1 base from V and 6 bases from J, the junction retains 16 bases not matched to a gene. CDR1 and CDR2 were assigned from the germline V gene (reference sequence) as PRHDT and FYEKMQ. Library method: the immunoSEQ multiplex PCR assay. For the multiplex PCR, a mixture combining 60 forward primers for TCR Vbeta segments and 13 reverse primers for TCR Jbeta segments was used. Amplification of the CDR3 region of rearranged TCR beta genes was performed with a multiplex PCR assay on genomic DNA. The Illumina HiSeq System was used to sequence the amplified TCR beta libraries as 87-base-pair reads. From the authors' description of their analysis: A later analysis counted 75 million to 100 million unique TCR beta chains across the 600 to 850 repertoires, and around 9.9 million of these chains were shared by at least two donors. Raw reads were error-corrected and collapsed into unique sequences with a nearest-neighbor algorithm that merged closely related sequences to remove PCR and sequencing errors. V, D and J gene segments were assigned by aligning CDR3 sequences to IMGT reference sequences. For a sequence to be retained, at least a six-nucleotide match to both a V gene segment and a J gene segment was required. Rearrangements were called productive when the CDR3 lacked stop codons and stayed in frame with V and J; all others were non-productive. CDR3 was defined according to IMGT convention as the region running from the second conserved V-encoded cysteine to the conserved J-encoded phenylalanine. The earlier analysis of some 550 of the donors excluded any sequence lacking an unambiguous match to a single V gene segment. An earlier analysis of fewer than 650 of the donors classified V segments as functional when productive rearrangements were above 56.7% and as segregating when the standard deviation between donors was above 5%. A statistical classification framework was built to diagnose cytomegalovirus status from the catalog of TCR beta chain sequences. V and J gene assignment, in a later analysis, came from comparing TCR nucleotide sequences with IMGT/GENE-DB human TR gene sequences. In a later analysis, CDR3 sequences and most-parsimonious VDJ recombination scenarios were assigned using the TCRdist pipeline. In a later analysis, every TCR beta chain was defined by the combination of its CDR3 amino acid sequence and its V-gene family, and reads without a unique V-gene family were dropped. A later analysis removed roughly 590 highly shared, low-generation-probability nucleotide sequences to deal with suspected cross-contamination and a sequencing artifact. In a later analysis, a clonal expansion index for each public chain was calculated from normalized within-repertoire ranks of inferred template counts. A later analysis computed generation probabilities with a VDJ recombination model fitted to out-of-frame rearrangements, and checked the results against IGoR. Hypergeometric tests were used in a later analysis to score TCR-TCR, TCR-HLA and TCR-CMV co-occurrence, with a repertoire-size bias correction applied to the TCR pairs. To estimate false discovery rates, a later analysis permuted the HLA or CMV assignments 20 times. In a later analysis, co-occurring TCRs were grouped using DBSCAN, and TCRdist sequence similarity was added for clustering within HLA-allele-positive subsets. Repertoires with fewer than 30,000 or more than 120,000 public chains, plus five repertoires with anomalous nucleotide sharing, were excluded from co-occurrence clustering. Here the immuneACCESS table is served through TCRdb, limited to in-frame sequences with V and J called. Missing clones are a known gap in these copies; in checked studies unresolved V genes cover under half, and the rest lacks a known reason. The D gene and trimming were derived from the DNA, and the V and J assignments and clone size from that table. In all, the sample holds about 190,000 clones, and under 85% of those were seen once. Over 1.5% of the sample belongs to the ten largest clones.

The receptor was isolated from a woman under 30 in good health and CMV-seronegative. The sequence joins TRBV13 to TRBJ2-2; 8 junctional bases match TRBD1. Source material: PBMCs. The DNA reads as follows: TGTGCCAGCAGCTTAGCCCTCTACCGGACAGGGCTCCTACCCGGGGAGCTGTTTTTT. Its coded protein is CASSLALYRTGLLPGELFF.